This is a list of T cell receptor beta chains from one sample in a study of cytomegalovirus exposure and HLA in healthy donors. Assay used: immunoSEQ multiplex PCR; TCRdb lists only in-frame clones, some missing. The sample records roughly 150,000 clones, approximately 80% being singletons. Specimen: PBMCs. These receptors all stem from a woman younger than 35 in good health and CMV-seronegative. Each CDR3 is given with its conserved first and last residue. The D gene is left open where the match is weak. Part of the rows lack a size; the others show once, few, many or a class for expanded clones.

d_call clone_size j_call v_call cdr3_aa cdr3_nt
- - TRBJ1-1 TRBV2 CASSDFRTEAFF TGTGCCAGCAGTGATTTTCGGACTGAAGCTTTCTTT
TRBD2 - TRBJ2-7 TRBV6-1 CASSGGLYYEQYF TGTGCCAGCAGTGGGGGACTATACTACGAGCAGTACTTC
- once TRBJ2-5 TRBV28 CASSLTRGQETQYF TGTGCCAGCAGTCTAACGCGGGGACAAGAGACCCAGTACTTC
- - TRBJ1-2 TRBV13 CASSLGGAIGYTF TGTGCCAGCAGCTTGGGGGGGGCGATTGGCTACACCTTC
- - TRBJ2-1 TRBV6-6 CASSYQGTRYNEQFF TGTGCCAGCAGTTACCAGGGGACCCGCTACAATGAGCAGTTCTTC
- - TRBJ2-7 TRBV5-3 CAEGEGLSSYEQYF TGTGCCGAGGGAGAAGGTCTTAGCTCCTACGAGCAGTACTTC
TRBD1 - TRBJ2-5 TRBV6-1 CASSEGDSRETQYF TGTGCCAGCAGTGAAGGGGACAGCCGGGAGACCCAGTACTTC
- - TRBJ2-5 TRBV11-3 CASSLTGTSFGETQYF TGTGCCAGCAGCTTGACAGGGACTAGTTTTGGGGAGACCCAGTACTTC
TRBD1 once TRBJ1-4 TRBV6-5 CASSYRDRRNEKLFF TGTGCCAGCAGTTACCGGGACAGAAGGAATGAAAAACTGTTTTTT
TRBD1 - TRBJ1-2 TRBV6-1 CASTRDRDGGYTF TGTGCCAGCACCAGGGACAGGGACGGTGGCTACACCTTC
TRBD1 - TRBJ1-2 TRBV18 CASSPRGGEYGYTF TGTGCCAGCTCACCTCGAGGGGGCGAGTATGGCTACACCTTC
TRBD2 medium-sized TRBJ2-1 TRBV5-1 CASSGLAGVDNEQFF TGCGCCAGCAGCGGACTAGCGGGGGTTGACAATGAGCAGTTCTTC
TRBD1 - TRBJ2-7 TRBV19 CASSINRGIYEQYF TGTGCCAGTAGTATAAACAGGGGAATCTACGAGCAGTACTTC
TRBD1 - TRBJ2-6 TRBV4-1 CASSKGGGGANVLTF TGCGCCAGCAGCAAAGGGGGCGGTGGGGCCAACGTCCTGACTTTC
- - TRBJ2-3 TRBV6-4 CASSDSNLAPDTQYF TGTGCCAGCAGTGACTCAAACCTAGCCCCAGATACGCAGTATTTT
TRBD1 - TRBJ1-1 TRBV18 CASSPPSGGINTEAFF TGTGCCAGCTCACCACCGTCAGGGGGCATTAACACTGAAGCTTTCTTT
TRBD2 few TRBJ2-2 TRBV6-6 CASSYGTTNTGELFF TGTGCCAGCAGTTACGGGACTACGAACACCGGGGAGCTGTTTTTT
- - TRBJ2-7 TRBV11-2 CASSFNRDSYEQYF TGTGCCAGCAGCTTCAACAGGGACTCCTACGAGCAGTACTTC
- - TRBJ1-4 TRBV6-1 CASSGSTRPTGEKLFF TGTGCCAGCAGTGGAAGTACCCGGCCCACGGGTGAAAAACTGTTTTTT
TRBD1 - TRBJ2-7 TRBV6-1 CASSENPRWDRAVF TGTGCCAGCAGTGAAAACCCGAGGTGGGACAGGGCAGTTTTC
- - TRBJ1-1 TRBV2 CASLQGRDTEAFF TGTGCCAGCTTACAGGGTCGGGACACTGAAGCTTTCTTT
TRBD1 - TRBJ1-1 TRBV11-3 CASSSGGTGGRTEAFF TGTGCCAGCAGCTCGGGCGGGACAGGGGGCCGCACTGAAGCTTTCTTT
- - TRBJ2-2 TRBV9 CASSALRGNTGGLFF TGTGCCAGCAGCGCCCTCCGGGGTAACACCGGGGGGCTGTTTTTT
- - TRBJ1-5 TRBV5-1 CASSLSGSNQPQHF TGCGCCAGCAGCTTGAGTGGCAGCAATCAGCCCCAGCATTTT
- - TRBJ2-3 TRBV30 CAWSVGGGAADTQYF TGTGCCTGGAGTGTAGGTGGGGGGGCGGCAGATACGCAGTATTTT
- - TRBJ1-3 TRBV7-6 CASSPRDNSGNTIYF TGTGCCAGCAGCCCCCGGGACAACTCTGGAAACACCATATATTTT
- - TRBJ1-4 TRBV27 CASKGGGGLGNEKLFF TGTGCCAGCAAAGGGGGTGGGGGTTTAGGTAATGAAAAACTGTTTTTT
- - TRBJ2-7 TRBV6-6 CATFNRDTANEQYF TGTGCCACCTTCAACCGGGACACCGCCAACGAGCAGTACTTC
- once TRBJ2-7 TRBV2 CASSEFGYLYEQYF TGTGCCAGCAGTGAATTCGGGTACCTCTACGAGCAGTACTTC
TRBD1 - TRBJ1-2 TRBV2 CASSEPRTGGNYGYTF TGTGCCAGCAGTGAGCCTAGGACAGGGGGGAACTATGGCTACACCTTC
- - TRBJ1-1 TRBV4-1 CASSQTKEAFF TGCGCCAGCAGCCAGACAAAAGAAGCTTTCTTT
- - TRBJ2-7 TRBV5-6 CASSLGGMGYEQYF TGTGCCAGCAGCTTGGGAGGGATGGGCTACGAGCAGTACTTC
TRBD1 - TRBJ1-3 TRBV9 CASSANTGGPLYF TGTGCCAGCAGCGCGAATACAGGGGGTCCTTTGTATTTT
TRBD1 - TRBJ2-7 TRBV4-1 CASSLFGTAELYEQYF TGCGCCAGCAGCCTATTCGGGACAGCGGAACTCTACGAGCAGTACTTC
- - TRBJ1-5 TRBV19 CASSIMTGSNQPQHF TGTGCCAGTAGTATAATGACTGGGAGCAATCAGCCCCAGCATTTT